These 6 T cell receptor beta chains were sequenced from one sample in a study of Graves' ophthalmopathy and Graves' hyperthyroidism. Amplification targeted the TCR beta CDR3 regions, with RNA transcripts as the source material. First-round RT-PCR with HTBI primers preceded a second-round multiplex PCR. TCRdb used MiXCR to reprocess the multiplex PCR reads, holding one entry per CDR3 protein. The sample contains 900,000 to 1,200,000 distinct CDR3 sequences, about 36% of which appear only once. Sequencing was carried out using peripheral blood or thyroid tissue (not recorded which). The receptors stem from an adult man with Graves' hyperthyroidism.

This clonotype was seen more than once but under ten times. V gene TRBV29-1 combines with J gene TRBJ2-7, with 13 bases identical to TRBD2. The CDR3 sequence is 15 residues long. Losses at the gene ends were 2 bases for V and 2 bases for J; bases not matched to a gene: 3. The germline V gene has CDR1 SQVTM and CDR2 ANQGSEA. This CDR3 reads CSVETSGGVTYEQYF. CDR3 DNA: TGCAGCGTTGAAACTAGCGGGGGGGTTACCTACGAGCAGTACTTC.

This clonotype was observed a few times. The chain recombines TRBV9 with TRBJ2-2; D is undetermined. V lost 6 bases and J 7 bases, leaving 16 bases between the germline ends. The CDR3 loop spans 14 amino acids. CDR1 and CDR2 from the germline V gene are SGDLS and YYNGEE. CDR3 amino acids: CASKGGGQSGELFF. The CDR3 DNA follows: TGTGCCAGCAAGGGTGGCGGTCAAAGCGGGGAGCTGTTTTTT.

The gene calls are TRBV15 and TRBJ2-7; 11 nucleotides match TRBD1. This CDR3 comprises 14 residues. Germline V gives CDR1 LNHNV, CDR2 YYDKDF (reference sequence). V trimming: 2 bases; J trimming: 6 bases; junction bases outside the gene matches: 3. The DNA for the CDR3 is TGTGCCACCAGCAGACTGGACAGGGGGCCCGAGCAGTACTTC. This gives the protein CATSRLDRGPEQYF.

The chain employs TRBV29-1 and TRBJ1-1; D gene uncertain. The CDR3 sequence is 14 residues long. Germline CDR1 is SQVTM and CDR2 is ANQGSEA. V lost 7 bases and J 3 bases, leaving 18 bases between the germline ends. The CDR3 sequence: CSANPSVGHTEAFF. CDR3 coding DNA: TGCAGCGCCAACCCCAGCGTCGGACACACTGAAGCTTTCTTT.

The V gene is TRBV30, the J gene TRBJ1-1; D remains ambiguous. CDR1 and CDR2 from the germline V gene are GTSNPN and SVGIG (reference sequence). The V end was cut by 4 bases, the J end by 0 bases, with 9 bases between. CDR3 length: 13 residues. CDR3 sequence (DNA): TGTGCCTGGACCGTACACATGAACACTGAAGCTTTCTTT. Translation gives CAWTVHMNTEAFF.

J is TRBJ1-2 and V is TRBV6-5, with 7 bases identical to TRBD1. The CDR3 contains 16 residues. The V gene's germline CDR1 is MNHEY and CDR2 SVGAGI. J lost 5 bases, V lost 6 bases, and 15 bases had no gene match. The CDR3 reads CASSPVTGLQGYGYTF. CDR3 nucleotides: TGTGCCAGCAGCCCCGTGACAGGGCTCCAGGGGTATGGCTACACCTTC.